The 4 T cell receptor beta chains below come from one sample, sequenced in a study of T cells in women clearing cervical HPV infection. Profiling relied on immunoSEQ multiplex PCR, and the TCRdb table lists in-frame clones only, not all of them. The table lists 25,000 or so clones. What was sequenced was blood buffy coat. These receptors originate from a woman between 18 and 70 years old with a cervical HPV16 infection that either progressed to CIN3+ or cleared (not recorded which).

The part of the CDR3 DNA that was read is TGTGCCAGCAGTGAACAGCCGGGGATCGGTGAAAAA. As protein: CASSEQPGIGEK. The entire CDR3 is CASSEQPGIGEKLFF. The V call is TRBV6-1, the J call TRBJ1-4, with unresolved D. The CDR3 extends 3 residues past the end of the read, so its final part is completed from the germline J gene. The CDR3 is 15 residues long. CDR1 is MNHNS, CDR2 SASEGT, per germline. The V end was cut by 2 bases, the J end by 7 bases, with 14 bases between.

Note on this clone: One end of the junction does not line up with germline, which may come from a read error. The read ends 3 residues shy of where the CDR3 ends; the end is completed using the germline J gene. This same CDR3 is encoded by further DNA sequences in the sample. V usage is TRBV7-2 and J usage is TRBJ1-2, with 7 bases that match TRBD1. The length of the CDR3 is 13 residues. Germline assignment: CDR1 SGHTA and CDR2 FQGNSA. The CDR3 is CASTPTGIDGYTF. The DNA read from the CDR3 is TGTGCCAGCACCCCGACAGGGATCGATGGA.

CDR3 bases read: TGTGCCAGCAGCTTAGGGGAGGGGGCAGCCCACGAG. Translating gives CASSLGEGAAHE. The whole CDR3 reads CASSLGEGAAHEQYF. This sequence joins TRBV7-2 and TRBJ2-7, with D perhaps being TRBD1 or TRBD2 (7 bases each). Read sequence stops 3 residues before the CDR3 end, and the germline J gene provides the missing end. This CDR3 is 15 amino acids long. Germline loops: CDR1 SGHTA, CDR2 FQGNSA. The V gene lost 1 base and the J gene lost 5 bases, with 15 bases spanning the gap.

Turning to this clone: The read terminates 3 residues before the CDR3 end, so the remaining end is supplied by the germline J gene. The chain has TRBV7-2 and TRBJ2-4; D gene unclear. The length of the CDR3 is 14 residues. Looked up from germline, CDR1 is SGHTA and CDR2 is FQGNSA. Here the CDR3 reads CASSLEGDNYGQYF. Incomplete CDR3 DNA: TGTGCCAGCAGCTTAGAAGGAGATAACTATGGT.